This T cell receptor beta chain was found in a study of blood T cell repertoires in COVID-19. At the level of the study: Collection of acute and convalescent COVID-19 samples took place in the United States, Italy and Spain. In each case, the material was cDNA or gDNA derived from T cells, B-cell-depleted T cells, or PBMCs.

In the authors' methods: Nucleated cell number was recorded as an estimate derived from reference gene primer amplification. TCRdb's copy holds only in-frame clones and misses some; the assay was immunoSEQ multiplex PCR. The V and J calls and clone size are taken from that table; D and trimming were inferred from the DNA. This table holds about 240,000 clones, roughly 80% found once. CDR1 is LNHNV, CDR2 YYDKDF, per germline (reference sequence). The CDR3 has 18 residues. Trimming cost V 0 bases and J 3 bases, with 19 bases left between them. This chain connects TRBV15 to TRBJ2-3; D is possibly TRBD2 (6 bases). The sequence came from a woman of 80 years or more with acute or convalescent COVID-19. The sample consisted of peripheral blood. The CDR3 nucleotides read TGTGCCACCAGCAGAGAGATTCCTGCCGGGGGATGGACAGATACGCAGTATTTT. Its translation is CATSREIPAGGWTDTQYF.